The T cell receptor (beta chain) described here comes from a study of blood T cell repertoires in COVID-19. About the research overall: Sources were T cells, B-cell-depleted T cells, or PBMCs; the material itself was cDNA or gDNA.

Measured with immunoSEQ multiplex PCR; TCRdb has only the in-frame clones, and not every one. In the table there are over 200,000 clones, about 90% of which are singletons. Germline V lookup: CDR1 MNHEY, CDR2 SVGEGT. V was clipped by 4 bases and J by 6 bases; unmatched bases: 2. The CDR3 has 12 residues. This clone was seen just once. The rearrangement links TRBV6-2 or TRBV6-3 to TRBJ1-1; 7 nucleotides align to TRBD1. The receptor's source is a human donor in a cohort exposed to, infected with or recovered from COVID-19 (not recorded which). The donor label of this sample is uncertain. Input material: PBMCs or T cells enriched from blood (not recorded which). CDR3 in amino acids: CASSSTGAEAFF. For the CDR3, the DNA is TGTGCCAGCAGTTCCACAGGGGCTGAAGCTTTCTTT.